This T cell receptor beta chain was profiled in a study of blood T cell repertoires in COVID-19. TCRdb's table, derived via immunoSEQ multiplex PCR, lists solely in-frame clones and lacks some. There are 200,000 to 250,000 clones in the sample; 65% to 85% occur only once, and roughly 1.2% lies in the top ten. After removal of 0 bases from V and 2 bases from J, the junction contained 5 bases not matched to a gene. Germline-derived CDR1 and CDR2 are MRHNA and SNTAGT. The CDR3 is made up of 16 amino acids. This receptor was taken from a woman in her thirties with COVID-19, enrolled during active disease. The chain links TRBV6-4 to TRBJ2-5, with TRBD2 matching 8 bases. Specimen: peripheral blood. CDR3 loop: CASSDSAGGGQETQYF. In DNA form, the CDR3 reads TGTGCCAGCAGTGACTCGGCCGGCGGGGGGCAAGAGACCCAGTACTTC.